This section outlines one TCR beta chain sequence together with its context. What it recognizes is unknown. The CDR3 spans 14 residues. The sample originates from a study of beta chain features in type 1 diabetes. Whole-study context: There were some 98 million sorted cells examined across all samples. Overall study findings and caveats: Shorter TCRB CDR3s, moderately but significantly so, were found in Type 1 diabetes patients in all four CD4+ subsets.

Sequenced material consisted of expressed TCRB transcripts (all of the isolated RNA was reverse transcribed). Generated by immunoSEQ multiplex PCR, the TCRdb table keeps only in-frame clones and is missing some. The sample gives some 350,000 clones, over 8.5% of which show up once; 0.6% is in the top ten. Staining for CD45RO/CCR7/CD25/CD127/CD95/CD27 allowed sorting of CD4+ naive, central memory, regulatory and stem cell-like memory cells. Each sorted fraction was over 95% pure. The genes are TRBV12-2 and TRBJ2-7; TRBD2 reflects the table's D call only, with no check against the DNA. TRBV12-2 is annotated as a pseudogene. The clonotype comes from a man younger than 45 with type 1 diabetes. The sequenced sample consisted of central memory CD4+ T cells from blood. CDR3 in DNA: TGTGCAAGTCGCTTTGAAGATAGCGTCAACGAGCAGTACTTC. This encodes CASRFEDSVNEQYF.